Here is one T cell receptor beta chain with its context. This sample was taken from a study of blood T cell repertoires in COVID-19. Study-wide context: Donors in the United States, Italy and Spain gave samples during acute or convalescent COVID-19. T cells, B-cell-depleted T cells, or PBMCs supplied cDNA or gDNA.

The V segment lost 3 bases and the J segment 4 bases; nucleotides outside the gene matches: 5. CDR3 length equals 15 residues. Germline CDR1 and CDR2: SEHNR and FQNEAQ (reference sequence). Original analysis: Reference gene primer amplification yielded estimated nucleated cell counts. Libraries were prepared by immunoSEQ multiplex PCR; TCRdb keeps only in-frame clonotypes and omits some of them. Clone size and V and J calls were adopted from that table, with D and trimming inferred from the DNA. The table lists over 120,000 clones, 70% to 80% of them singletons. V usage is TRBV7-9 and J usage is TRBJ1-2; 10 bases line up with TRBD1. The origin of this receptor is a woman older than 75 with active or convalescent COVID-19. The source material was peripheral blood. CDR3 loop: CASSFGQGGPYGYTF. In DNA, the CDR3 is TGTGCCAGCAGCTTCGGACAGGGGGGGCCCTATGGCTACACCTTC.